The 10 T cell receptor beta chains listed next were all sequenced from one sample in a study of PD-1 blockade in classical Hodgkin lymphoma. Method: immunoSEQ multiplex PCR; TCRdb's copy keeps in-frame clones and lacks some. Of 16,000 or so clones listed, around four fifths are singletons. Stated time point: newly diagnosed, previously untreated cHL patient sample. What was sequenced was peripheral blood mononuclear cells (PBMCs). The origin of the receptors is a human donor with classical Hodgkin lymphoma.

The rearrangement uses TRBV4-1 and TRBJ2-5, with D possibly being TRBD2 (6 bases). This CDR3 comprises 16 residues. V was cut by 4 bases and J by 5 bases, with 20 bases left in between. Germline CDR1 is MGHRA and CDR2 is YSYEKL. The CDR3 coding sequence is TGCGCCAGCAGCCCTCTGGAGGGGCGCGGGCGGGAGACCCAGTACTTC. Its translation: CASSPLEGRGRETQYF.

The chain joins TRBV6-5 to TRBJ1-5; D not certain. CDR1 MNHEY and CDR2 SVGAGI come from the germline V gene. This CDR3 spans 15 amino acids. Trimming shortened V by 0 bases and J by 5 bases, and 11 bases separated the two germline ends. The DNA for the CDR3 is TGTGCCAGCAGTTACTCGATAACAGCCGATCAGCCCCAGCATTTT. Its protein product is CASSYSITADQPQHF.

The rearrangement joins TRBV25-1 to TRBJ2-3, with D perhaps matching TRBD2 (6 bases). This CDR3 is 12 amino acids long. The V gene's germline CDR1 is MGHDK and CDR2 SYGVNS. V was trimmed by 5 bases and J by 4 bases, leaving 7 bases between them. The CDR3 region has the DNA TGTGCCAGCAGTCCGGGGGCAGATACGCAGTATTTT. Protein product: CASSPGADTQYF.

V gene TRBV28 combines with J gene TRBJ2-7; TRBD2 agrees at 8 bases. This CDR3 region has 15 residues. Losses at the gene ends were 1 base for V and 5 bases for J; bases not matched to a gene: 7. CDR1 and CDR2 from the germline V gene are MDHEN and SYDVKM. The chain's CDR3 is CASSLSAGGDNEQYF. CDR3 nucleotides: TGTGCCAGCAGTTTATCGGCGGGGGGTGACAACGAGCAGTACTTC.

The chain links TRBV28 to TRBJ1-3; 7 nucleotides line up with TRBD1. V shed 6 bases and J 4 bases; nucleotides not matched to a gene: 6. The CDR3 totals 14 residues. Germline V lookup: CDR1 MDHEN, CDR2 SYDVKM. The DNA of the CDR3 is TGTGCCAGCAGCCGCGGGACAGCGGGAAACACCATATATTTT. This translates into CASSRGTAGNTIYF.

This clone appeared once. The J gene is TRBJ2-7, the V gene TRBV5-1; D perhaps matches TRBD1 (6 bases). Per germline, CDR1 SGHRS and CDR2 YFSETQ. V was trimmed by 4 bases and J by 7 bases, leaving 18 bases between them. The CDR3 sequence is 14 residues long. CDR3 sequence reads: CASSPGTFVKEQYF. The CDR3 DNA reads TGCGCCAGCAGCCCTGGGACATTCGTGAAAGAGCAGTACTTC.

The J gene is TRBJ2-7, the V gene TRBV7-2; D not resolved. CDR3 size: 14 residues. V shed 5 bases and J shed 6 bases, with 17 bases lying between them. Germline CDR1 reads SGHTA; CDR2 reads FQGNSA. CDR3 in amino acids: CASSLDIIGSEQYF. The CDR3 DNA reads TGTGCCAGCAGCCTTGACATTATCGGTAGCGAGCAGTACTTC. Using reference TRBV7-2 and TRBJ2-7 for the parts outside the CDR3, the full variable domain is GAGVSQSPSNKVTEKGKDVELRCDPISGHTALYWYRQSLGQGLEFLIYFQGNSAPDKSGLPSDRFSAERTGGSVSTLTIQRTQQEDSAVYLCASSLDIIGSEQYFGPGTRLTVT.

This chain connects TRBV6-5 to TRBJ2-5; D could derive from TRBD1 or TRBD2 (5 bases each). Germline V CDR1 and CDR2: MNHEY, SVGAGI. This CDR3 has 15 residues. V gave up 6 bases and J gave up 5 bases, with 19 bases separating them. CDR3 sequence: CASRERGPARETQYF. The CDR3 DNA reads TGTGCCAGCAGAGAACGGGGACCCGCTAGGGAGACCCAGTACTTC.

This chain's CDR3 is CASSLGGSYSGNTIYF. Written as DNA, the CDR3 is TGCGCCAGCAGCTTGGGTGGCAGTTACTCTGGAAACACCATATATTTT. This chain joins TRBV5-1 and TRBJ1-3, with D hard to call. Trimming took off 0 bases at V and 0 bases at J, with 10 bases between the two ends. The CDR3 runs to 16 residues. Germline V gene lookup returns CDR1 SGHRS and CDR2 YFSETQ.

This chain connects TRBV5-6 to TRBJ2-5; D gene unclear. There are 11 residues in the CDR3. Trimming stripped 2 bases from V and 5 bases from J, with 4 bases between. The V gene's germline CDR1 is SGHDT and CDR2 YYEEEE. Here the CDR3 DNA reads TGTGCCAGCAGCTTCATGGAGACCCAGTACTTC. It specifies CASSFMETQYF.